The text below deals with one T cell receptor (beta chain). The target of this receptor is not known. Nothing much larger sits one base from this clone, and base qualities are not available. The data originate from a study of T cell responses to AZD1222 COVID-19 vaccine (dated by TCRdb to about 2021). About the study as a whole: A total of about 250 trial participants underwent TCR sequencing, of whom approximately 200 had received two doses of AZD1222 and about 25 had received two doses of the MenACWY control vaccine. Enrollment into the trials was organized by age into subgroups of 18-55, 56-69 and 70-plus years, and those subgroups contained roughly 150, 30 and 60 TCR-sequenced participants, respectively.

The CDR3 regions of human TCRbeta chains were analyzed by immunosequencing. On the study's bioinformatics: Repertoire TCRs were matched against a reference library of SARS-CoV-2-specific TCRs generated with the MIRA antigen-specificity platform. Breadth was defined as the fraction of unique TCRs that were SARS-CoV-2-associated. Depth was defined as the fraction of total T cells that were SARS-CoV-2-associated. Using the MIRA data, every spike-specific TCR was mapped to the spike region that the TCR reacted to and assigned to either a CD4 or a CD8 class. Log10-transformed breadth and depth values were compared by one-way ANOVA with Sidak's multiple comparisons tests. TCRdb took over this immuneACCESS table, retaining in-frame rearrangements with V and J assigned. Such tables are incomplete; in checked studies, under half of the missing clones stem from an unresolved V gene, and the remainder is unexplained. From that table come the V and J calls and clone size; the DNA was used to work out D and trimming. For this sample there are more than 150,000 clones; roughly 94% appear just once. Of the sample, 1.5% to 2% falls within the top ten clones.

Overall study results and their limits: In the small 56-69-year group, the increase in depth fell short of significance, most likely because of low power. CD4 TCRs associated with the vaccine covered the entire spike protein, and the dominant responses were in regions 160-218 and 743-854. Epitopes outside the regions mutated in the B.1.351 and B.1.1.7 variants were reportedly recognized by nearly half of the unique spike-specific TCRs. No day 14 peak-response samples were available, so repertoires were characterized only after the peak T cell response. Conclusions about previously exposed vaccinees were limited because only a handful of AZD1222 recipients were SARS-CoV-2 seropositive at baseline. Participants were mostly white British and included more females than males, and it was suggested by the authors that clonal diversity may have been underestimated. After two AZD1222 doses, spike-specific TCR breadth and depth were significantly higher than at day 0 and than in MenACWY recipients.

The CDR3 contains 14 residues, cysteine and phenylalanine counted. Only the CDR3 DNA stays, 42 bases, in frame from base 1. Read against the paper, the sample's time point label means: about 28 days (+/-7) after the second vaccine dose. AZD1222 recipients whose second dose came at about 4 weeks and those whose second dose came at about 12 weeks were combined into one group, since spike-specific TCR depth and breadth did not differ between the two schedules. Vaccinee samples were obtained from the UK trials COV001 and COV002, which included a single-blind randomized controlled phase 2/3 trial of AZD1222 (ChAdOx1 nCoV-19) in healthy adults. Trial participant PBMC samples were collected at day 0 and day 28 after the second dose for TCRbeta chain sequencing.

The clonotype comes from an adult who received the AZD1222 COVID-19 vaccine. The source material was peripheral blood, sampled 28 days after the second AZD1222 dose. The chain is made from TRBV21-1 and TRBJ1-5. TRBV21-1 is designated a pseudogene. The sequenced DNA: TGTGCCAGCAGCGAGAGTTATAGCAATCAGCCCCAGCATTTT. Its product reads: CASSESYSNQPQHF.